The TCR beta chain described here comes from a study of beta chain features in type 1 diabetes. This clone has just a few counts. Its antigen is as yet unknown. Sequencing targeted expressed TCRB transcripts, as all isolated RNA had been reverse transcribed. Sequencing was performed with immunoSEQ multiplex PCR; in TCRdb, only in-frame clones are kept and a portion is missing. The profile shows roughly 330,000 clones, about 14% of them singletons. Study-wide results and limits: Shorter TCRB CDR3s, moderately but significantly so, were found in Type 1 diabetes patients in all four CD4+ subsets.

V trimming: 4 bases; J trimming: 1 base; junction bases outside the gene matches: 1. Per the germline V gene, CDR1 is SGHAT and CDR2 is FQNNGV. The CDR3 is 15 amino acids. The receptor was derived from a woman aged 18 to 35 with type 1 diabetes. Input material: naive CD4+ T cells from blood. The rearrangement links TRBV11-2 to TRBJ2-7; 13 nucleotides agree with TRBD2. The CDR3 loop is CASSWTSGSSYEQYV. The CDR3 DNA follows: TGTGCCAGCAGCTGGACTAGCGGGAGTTCCTACGAGCAGTACGTC.